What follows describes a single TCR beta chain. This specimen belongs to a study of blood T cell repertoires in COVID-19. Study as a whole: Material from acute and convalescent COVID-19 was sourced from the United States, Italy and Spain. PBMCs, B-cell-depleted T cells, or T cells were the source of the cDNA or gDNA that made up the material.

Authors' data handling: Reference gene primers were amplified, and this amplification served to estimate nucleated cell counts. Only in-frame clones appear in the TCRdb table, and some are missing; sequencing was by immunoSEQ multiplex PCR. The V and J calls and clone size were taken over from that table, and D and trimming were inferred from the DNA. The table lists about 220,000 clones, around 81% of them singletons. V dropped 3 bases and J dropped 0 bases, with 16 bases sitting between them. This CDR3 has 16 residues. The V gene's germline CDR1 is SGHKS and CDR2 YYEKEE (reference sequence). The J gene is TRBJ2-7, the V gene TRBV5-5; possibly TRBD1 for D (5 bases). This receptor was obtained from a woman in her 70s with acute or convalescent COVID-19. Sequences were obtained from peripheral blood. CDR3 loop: CASSSFAGSSSYEQYF. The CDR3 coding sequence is TGTGCCAGCAGCTCCTTCGCAGGGTCTAGCTCCTACGAGCAGTACTTC. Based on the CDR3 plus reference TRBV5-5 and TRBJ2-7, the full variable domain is DAGVTQSPTHLIKTRGQQVTLRCSPISGHKSVSWYQQVLGQGPQFIFQYYEKEERGRGNFPDRFSARQFPNYSSELNVNALLLGDSALYLCASSSFAGSSSYEQYFGPGTRLTVT.